One and the same sample provided the 9 T cell receptor beta chains below, sequenced in a study of blood T cell repertoires in COVID-19. TCRdb's copy holds only in-frame clones and misses some; the assay was immunoSEQ multiplex PCR. The table includes about 52,000 clones, 65% to 90% detected once. Input material: peripheral blood. The receptors derive from a man aged 70 or older with acute or convalescent COVID-19.

In this sample, this clone turned up a few times. The CDR3 nucleotides are TGTGCCAGCAGCTTAGTTCTCCATCAGCCCCAGCATTTT. Its translation is CASSLVLHQPQHF. The chain combines TRBV7-2 with TRBJ1-5; the D is unclear. V was trimmed by 1 base and J by 5 bases, leaving 6 bases between them. The CDR3 has 13 residues. Germline V gene sequence: CDR1 SGHTA, CDR2 FQGNSA.

The chain uses TRBV6-2 or TRBV6-3 and TRBJ2-7; 7 nucleotides line up with TRBD1. Germline CDR1 reads MNHEY; CDR2 reads SVGEGT. V lost 5 bases to trimming and J lost 0 bases; unmatched junction nucleotides: 7. The CDR3 has 15 residues. CDR3 sequence reads: CASSGSDRPSYEQYF. Written as DNA, the CDR3 is TGTGCCAGCAGTGGGTCGGACAGGCCCTCCTACGAGCAGTACTTC.

This chain uses TRBV10-3 with TRBJ1-6; the match to TRBD1 covers 8 bases. The CDR3 covers 18 residues. J gave up 5 bases and V 3 bases, and 12 bases lay outside the gene matches. Per germline, CDR1 ENHRY and CDR2 SYGVKD. The CDR3 bases are TGTGCCATCAGTGACCCGCTGCAGGGGGCGAACCATAATTCACCCCTCCACTTT. It codes for CAISDPLQGANHNSPLHF.

The V gene is TRBV2, the J gene TRBJ1-5; 9 nucleotides line up with TRBD1. The CDR3 consists of 14 residues. Germline V gene lookup returns CDR1 SNHLY and CDR2 FYNNEI. Trimming cost V 4 bases and J 4 bases; bases outside gene matches: 2. CDR3 in amino acids: CASSGTGDNQPQHF. CDR3 bases: TGTGCCAGCAGTGGGACAGGGGATAATCAGCCCCAGCATTTT.

The V call is TRBV28, the J call TRBJ1-1, with 7 bases that match TRBD1. The CDR3 length is 14 residues. V was clipped by 6 bases and J by 3 bases; unmatched bases: 7. Germline CDR1 reads MDHEN; CDR2 reads SYDVKM. This CDR3 reads CASRPTGTDTEAFF. CDR3 DNA sequence: TGTGCCAGCAGACCGACAGGGACGGACACTGAAGCTTTCTTT.

The chain employs TRBV11-2 and TRBJ2-5, with 9 bases that match TRBD2. This CDR3 spans 15 amino acids. The trim removed 4 bases at V and 5 bases at J, leaving 8 bases unmatched. Germline CDR1 and CDR2: SGHAT and FQNNGV. Here the CDR3 reads CASSSESGGRETQYF. CDR3 sequence (DNA): TGTGCCAGCAGCTCGGAGAGCGGGGGGCGCGAGACCCAGTACTTC. The whole variable domain, remainder taken from reference TRBV11-2 and TRBJ2-5, is EAGVAQSPRYKIIEKRQSVAFWCNPISGHATLYWYQQILGQGPKLLIQFQNNGVVDDSQLPKDRFSAERLKGVDSTLKIQPAKLEDSAVYLCASSSESGGRETQYFGPGTRLLVL.

CDR3 residues: CASSSGTGFANEKLFF. CDR3 DNA: TGTGCCAGCAGCTCCGGGACAGGGTTCGCTAATGAAAAACTGTTTTTT. The chain is built from TRBV5-5 and TRBJ1-4; 9 positions match TRBD1. The CDR3 is 16 amino acids. Losses at the gene ends were 3 bases for V and 3 bases for J; bases not matched to a gene: 6. The germline V gene encodes CDR1 SGHKS and CDR2 YYEKEE (reference sequence). The full variable domain, its missing parts supplied by reference TRBV5-5 and TRBJ1-4, is DAGVTQSPTHLIKTRGQQVTLRCSPISGHKSVSWYQQVLGQGPQFIFQYYEKEERGRGNFPDRFSARQFPNYSSELNVNALLLGDSALYLCASSSGTGFANEKLFFGSGTQLSVL.

This clone has just one count. The CDR3 sequence: CASSSGQSSGYTF. CDR3 in DNA: TGCGCCAGCAGCTCGGGACAGTCGTCTGGCTACACCTTC. The V gene is TRBV5-1, the J gene TRBJ1-2, with TRBD1 matching over 7 bases. Germline-derived CDR1 and CDR2 are SGHRS and YFSETQ. This CDR3 region has 13 residues. Unmatched junction bases numbered 6, after V lost 3 bases and J lost 7 bases.

The chain joins TRBV7-2 to TRBJ2-2, with a tentative D call TRBD2 (6 bases). The CDR3 runs to 14 residues. CDR1 and CDR2 (germline): SGHTA, FQGNSA. V dropped 1 base and J dropped 4 bases, with 7 bases sitting between them. CDR3 coding DNA: TGTGCCAGCAGCTTAGTGGGGGGCACCGGGGAGCTGTTTTTT. Amino acid sequence: CASSLVGGTGELFF.